The clone carrying this T cell receptor beta chain was observed a single time. Its antigen is not known. The entry originates in a study of cytomegalovirus exposure and HLA in healthy donors. V was trimmed by 5 bases and J by 5 bases, leaving 21 bases between them. In germline, CDR1 is GTSNPN, CDR2 SVGIG (reference sequence). The CDR3 has 15 residues. Researchers ran the PCR with 60 Vbeta and 13 Jbeta primers. Assay used: immunoSEQ multiplex PCR; TCRdb lists only in-frame clones, some missing. The sample comprises roughly 180,000 clones, roughly 75% of which are singletons, and more than 2.5% rests with the top ten. Study-level points and caveats: When presence/absence was analysed, sequencing depth was taken to be roughly uniform across donors. The classifier reportedly diagnosed cytomegalovirus status with high sensitivity and specificity. CMV antigen specificity of three CMV-associated chains was confirmed in vitro.

The chain is built from TRBV30 and TRBJ1-2; tentative D call: TRBD1 (6 bases). The clonotype originates from a female donor in good health and CMV-seronegative. Sequencing was performed on PBMCs. The CDR3, as DNA: TGTGCCTGGGAATCAGGGGTTGGCAGGGGTTATGGCTACACCTTC. Translation gives CAWESGVGRGYGYTF.